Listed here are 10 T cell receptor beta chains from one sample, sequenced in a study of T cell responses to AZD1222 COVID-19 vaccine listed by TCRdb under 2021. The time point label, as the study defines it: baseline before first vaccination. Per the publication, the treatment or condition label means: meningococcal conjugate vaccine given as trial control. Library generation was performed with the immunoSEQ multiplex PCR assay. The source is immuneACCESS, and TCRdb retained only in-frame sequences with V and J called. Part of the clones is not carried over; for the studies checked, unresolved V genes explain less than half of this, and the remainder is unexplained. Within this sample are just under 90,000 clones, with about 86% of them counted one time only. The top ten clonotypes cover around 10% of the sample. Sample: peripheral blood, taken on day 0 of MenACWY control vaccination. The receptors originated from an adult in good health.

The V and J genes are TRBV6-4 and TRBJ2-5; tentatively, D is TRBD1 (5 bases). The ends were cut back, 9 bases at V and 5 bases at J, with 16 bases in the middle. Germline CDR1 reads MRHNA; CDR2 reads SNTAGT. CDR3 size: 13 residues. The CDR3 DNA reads TGTGCCAGGGCCGGCAGGGTTAGGGAGACCCAGTACTTC. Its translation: CARAGRVRETQYF.

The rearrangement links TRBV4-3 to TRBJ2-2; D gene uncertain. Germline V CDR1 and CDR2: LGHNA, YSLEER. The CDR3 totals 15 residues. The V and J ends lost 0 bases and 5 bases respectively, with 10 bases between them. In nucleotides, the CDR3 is TGCGCCAGCAGCCAAGATCCGGACGGTACCGGGGAGCTGTTTTTT. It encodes CASSQDPDGTGELFF.

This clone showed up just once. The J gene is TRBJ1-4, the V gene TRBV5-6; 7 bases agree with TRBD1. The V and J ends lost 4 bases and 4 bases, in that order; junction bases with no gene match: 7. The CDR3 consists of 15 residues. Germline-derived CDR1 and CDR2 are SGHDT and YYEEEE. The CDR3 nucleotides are TGTGCCAGCAGCCATTTCCGGGACAGTAATGAAAAACTGTTTTTT. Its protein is CASSHFRDSNEKLFF.

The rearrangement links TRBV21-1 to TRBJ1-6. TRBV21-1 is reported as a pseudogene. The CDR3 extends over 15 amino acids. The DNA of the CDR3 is TGTGCCAGCAGCAAGGAAAGGGGAGGCGGCTCACCCCTCCACTTT. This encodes CASSKERGGGSPLHF.

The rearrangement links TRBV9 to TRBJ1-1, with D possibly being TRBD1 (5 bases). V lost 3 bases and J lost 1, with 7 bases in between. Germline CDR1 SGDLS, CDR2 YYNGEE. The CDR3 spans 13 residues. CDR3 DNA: TGTGCCAGCAGCGCGCAGGGGAACACTGAAGCTTTCTTT. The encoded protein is CASSAQGNTEAFF.

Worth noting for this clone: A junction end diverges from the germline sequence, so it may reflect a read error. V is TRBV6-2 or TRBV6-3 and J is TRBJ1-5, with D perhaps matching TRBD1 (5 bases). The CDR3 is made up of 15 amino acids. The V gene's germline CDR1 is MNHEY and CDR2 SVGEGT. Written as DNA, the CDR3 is TGTGCCAGCAGTCACTCAGGGACGACGGGTCAGCCCCAGCATTTT. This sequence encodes CASSHSGTTGQPQHF.

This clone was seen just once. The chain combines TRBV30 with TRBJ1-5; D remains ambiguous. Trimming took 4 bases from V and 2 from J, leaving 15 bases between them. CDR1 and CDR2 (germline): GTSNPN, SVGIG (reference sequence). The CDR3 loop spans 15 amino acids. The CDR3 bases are TGTGCCTGGAAGAACCCGGAATCTCGCAATCAGCCCCAGCATTTT. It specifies CAWKNPESRNQPQHF.

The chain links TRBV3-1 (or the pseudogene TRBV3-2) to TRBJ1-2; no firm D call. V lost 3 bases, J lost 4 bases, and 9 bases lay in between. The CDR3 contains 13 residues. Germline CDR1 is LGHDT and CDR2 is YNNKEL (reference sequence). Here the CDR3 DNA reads TGTGCCAGCAGCCAGGAGGACCGCTATGGCTACACCTTC. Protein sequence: CASSQEDRYGYTF.

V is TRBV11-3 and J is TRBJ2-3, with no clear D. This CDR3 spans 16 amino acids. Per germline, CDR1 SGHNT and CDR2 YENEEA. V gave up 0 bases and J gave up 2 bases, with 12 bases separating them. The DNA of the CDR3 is TGTGCCAGCAGCTTAGATCGTAACGCTCCCACAGATACGCAGTATTTT. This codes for CASSLDRNAPTDTQYF. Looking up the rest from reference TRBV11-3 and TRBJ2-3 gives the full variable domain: EAGVVQSPRYKIIEKKQPVAFWCNPISGHNTLYWYLQNLGQGPELLIRYENEEAVDDSQLPKDRFSAERLKGVDSTLKIQPAELGDSAVYLCASSLDRNAPTDTQYFGPGTRLTVL.

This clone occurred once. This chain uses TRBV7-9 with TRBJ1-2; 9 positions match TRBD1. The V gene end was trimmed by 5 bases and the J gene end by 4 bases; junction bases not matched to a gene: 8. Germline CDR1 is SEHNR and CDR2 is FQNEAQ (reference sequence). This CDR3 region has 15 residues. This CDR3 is CASSTRDREGYGYTF. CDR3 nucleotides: TGTGCCAGCAGCACTCGGGACAGGGAAGGCTATGGCTACACCTTC. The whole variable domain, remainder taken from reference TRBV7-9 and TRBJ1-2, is DTGVSQNPRHKITKRGQNVTFRCDPISEHNRLYWYRQTLGQGPEFLTYFQNEAQLEKSRLLSDRFSAERPKGSFSTLEIQRTEQGDSAMYLCASSTRDREGYGYTFGSGTRLTVV.